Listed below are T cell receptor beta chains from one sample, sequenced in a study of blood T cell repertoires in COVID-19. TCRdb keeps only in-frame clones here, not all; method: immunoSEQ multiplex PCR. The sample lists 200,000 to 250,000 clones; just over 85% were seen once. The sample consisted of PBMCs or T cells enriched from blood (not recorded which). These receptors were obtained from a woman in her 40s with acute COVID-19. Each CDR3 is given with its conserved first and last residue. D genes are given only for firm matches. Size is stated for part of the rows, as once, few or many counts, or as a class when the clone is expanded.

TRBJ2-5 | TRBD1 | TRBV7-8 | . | CASSLVAGQGSETQYF | TGTGCCAGCAGCTTAGTCGCCGGACAGGGGTCAGAGACCCAGTACTTC
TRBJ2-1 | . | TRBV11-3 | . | CASSPADTYNEQFF | TGTGCCAGCAGCCCAGCCGACACATACAATGAGCAGTTCTTC
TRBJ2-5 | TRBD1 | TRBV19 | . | CASSGDRGETQYF | TGTGCCAGTAGTGGGGACAGGGGTGAGACCCAGTACTTC
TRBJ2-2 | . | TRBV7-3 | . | CASSAQGGGPGELFF | TGTGCCAGCAGCGCTCAGGGAGGGGGACCCGGGGAGCTGTTTTTT
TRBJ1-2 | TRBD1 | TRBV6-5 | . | CASSYGQGDGYTF | TGTGCCAGCAGTTACGGGCAGGGGGACGGCTACACCTTC
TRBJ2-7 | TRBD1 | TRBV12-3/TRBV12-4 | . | CASTAGGSYEQYF | TGTGCCAGCACCGCAGGGGGCTCCTACGAGCAGTACTTC
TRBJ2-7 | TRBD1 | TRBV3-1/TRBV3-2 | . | CASSLGGTGSYEQYF | TGTGCCAGCAGCCTCGGTGGGACAGGGTCCTACGAGCAGTACTTC
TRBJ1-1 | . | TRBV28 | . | CASSLRGPLNTEAFF | TGTGCCAGCAGTTTACGCGGGCCTTTGAACACTGAAGCTTTCTTT
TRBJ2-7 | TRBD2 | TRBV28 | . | CASHNPGLPTYEQYF | TGTGCCAGCCATAACCCGGGACTACCTACCTACGAGCAGTACTTC
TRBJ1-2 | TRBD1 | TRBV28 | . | CASSQTSTGGSGYTF | TGTGCCAGCAGTCAAACGTCCACAGGGGGGAGTGGCTACACCTTC
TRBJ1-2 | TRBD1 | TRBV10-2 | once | CASSTSGTGNTNYGYTF | TGCGCCAGCAGTACATCCGGGACAGGGAATACTAACTATGGCTACACCTTC
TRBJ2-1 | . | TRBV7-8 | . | CASSPVAGSYNEQFF | TGTGCCAGCAGCCCCGTCGCGGGGTCCTACAATGAGCAGTTCTTC
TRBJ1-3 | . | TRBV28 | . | CASQGGNTIYF | TGTGCCAGCCAGGGTGGAAACACCATATATTTT
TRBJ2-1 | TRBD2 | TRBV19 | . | CASSRSGRHNEQFF | TGTGCCAGTAGTAGAAGCGGGAGACACAATGAGCAGTTCTTC
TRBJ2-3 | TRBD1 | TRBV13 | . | CASSYAVLGTGITDTQYF | TGTGCCAGCAGTTACGCCGTATTGGGGACAGGGATTACAGATACGCAGTATTTT
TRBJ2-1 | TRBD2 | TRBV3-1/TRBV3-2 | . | CASSQAGGGGEQFF | TGTGCCAGCAGCCAGGCGGGAGGCGGCGGTGAGCAGTTCTTC
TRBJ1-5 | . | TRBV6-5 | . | CASSYGQGAGPQHF | TGTGCCAGCAGTTACGGTCAGGGCGCTGGGCCCCAGCATTTT
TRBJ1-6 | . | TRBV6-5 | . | CASSPTGQSLSPLHF | TGTGCCAGCAGTCCAACCGGACAGAGTCTTTCACCCCTCCACTTT
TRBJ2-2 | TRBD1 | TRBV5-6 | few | CASSFGQGSSNTGELFF | TGTGCCAGCAGCTTCGGACAGGGTAGTTCGAACACCGGGGAGCTGTTTTTT
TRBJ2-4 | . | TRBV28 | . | CASSLELVGIQYF | TGTGCCAGCAGTTTAGAACTAGTCGGCATTCAGTACTTC
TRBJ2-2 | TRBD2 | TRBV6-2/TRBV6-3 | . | CASSSGRWTGELFF | TGTGCCAGCAGTAGCGGGAGGTGGACCGGGGAGCTGTTTTTT
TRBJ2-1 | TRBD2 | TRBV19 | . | CASSIRVAGGPTSNEQFF | TGTGCCAGTAGTATCAGGGTAGCGGGGGGGCCAACATCGAATGAGCAGTTCTTC
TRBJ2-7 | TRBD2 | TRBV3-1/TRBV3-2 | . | CASSQEVPTSGRAETDEQYF | TGTGCCAGCAGCCAAGAGGTCCCGACTAGCGGGAGGGCCGAAACGGACGAGCAGTACTTC
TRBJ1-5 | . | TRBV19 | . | CASSIGSGTGNQPQHF | TGTGCCAGTAGTATCGGTTCAGGAACAGGAAATCAGCCCCAGCATTTT
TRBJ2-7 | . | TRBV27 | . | CASSWAGESYEQYF | TGTGCCAGCAGTTGGGCCGGGGAGTCCTACGAGCAGTACTTC
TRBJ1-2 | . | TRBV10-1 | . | CASAQKPDNYGYTF | TGCGCCAGCGCACAGAAGCCAGATAACTATGGCTACACCTTC
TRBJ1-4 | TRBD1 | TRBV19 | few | CASRGQGDNEKLFF | TGTGCCAGTAGGGGACAGGGGGATAATGAAAAACTGTTTTTT
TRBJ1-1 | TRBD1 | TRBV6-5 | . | CASSYSGGRQGEAFF | TGTGCCAGCAGTTACTCGGGGGGTCGACAGGGGGAAGCTTTCTTT
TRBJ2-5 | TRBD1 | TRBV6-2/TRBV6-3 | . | CASSSAGDSRETQYF | TGTGCCAGCAGTTCAGCAGGGGACAGTCGAGAGACCCAGTACTTC
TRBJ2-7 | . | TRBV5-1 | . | CASSPDYGQQYF | TGCGCCAGCAGCCCCGACTACGGACAGCAGTACTTC
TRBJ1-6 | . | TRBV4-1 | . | CASSQGKGGNSPLHF | TGCGCCAGCAGCCAAGGGAAGGGAGGGAATTCACCCCTCCACTTT
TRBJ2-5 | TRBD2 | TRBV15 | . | CATSRGGGQQETQYF | TGTGCCACCAGCAGAGGGGGAGGGCAGCAAGAGACCCAGTACTTC
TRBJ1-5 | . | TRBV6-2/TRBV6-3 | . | CASSQTPGQQTRDQPQHF | TGTGCCAGCAGCCAAACACCGGGACAACAGACACGGGATCAGCCCCAGCATTTT
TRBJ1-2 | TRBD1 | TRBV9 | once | CASRSERDRGVGYTF | TGTGCCAGCAGATCAGAACGGGACAGGGGTGTGGGTTACACCTTC
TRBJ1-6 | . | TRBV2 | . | CARKTDTNSPLHF | TGTGCCAGGAAGACAGACACCAATTCACCCCTCCACTTT
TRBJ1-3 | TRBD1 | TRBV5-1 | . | CASSLGGTVRGNTIYF | TGCGCCAGCAGCTTGGGGGGGACAGTAAGAGGAAACACCATATATTTT
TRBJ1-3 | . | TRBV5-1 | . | CASSQTGLSGNTIYF | TGCGCCAGCAGCCAAACAGGCCTCTCTGGAAACACCATATATTTT
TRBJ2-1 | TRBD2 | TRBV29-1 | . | CSVGRGTSASNEQFF | TGCAGCGTTGGGAGGGGGACTAGCGCATCAAATGAGCAGTTCTTC
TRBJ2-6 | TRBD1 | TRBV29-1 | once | CSVESFGTGSSGANVLTF | TGCAGCGTTGAGTCTTTCGGGACAGGGTCCTCTGGGGCCAACGTCCTGACTTTC
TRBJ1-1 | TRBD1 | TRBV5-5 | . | CASSLEFGTGNGGTEAFF | TGTGCCAGCAGCTTGGAATTCGGGACAGGGAATGGCGGCACTGAAGCTTTCTTT
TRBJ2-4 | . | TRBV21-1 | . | CASCQEDLDIQYF | TGTGCCAGCTGCCAAGAGGACTTGGACATTCAGTACTTC
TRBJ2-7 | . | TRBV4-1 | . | CASSRSDSSAYEQYF | TGCGCCAGCAGCCGTTCCGACTCTTCCGCCTACGAGCAGTACTTC